This T cell receptor (beta chain) was found in a study of T cell responses to AZD1222 COVID-19 vaccine. Study conclusions and caveats: White British people made up most donors, females outnumbered males, and clonal diversity was possibly underestimated. Researchers report vaccine-associated CD4 TCRs spanning spike, with dominance at 160-218 and 743-854. Seropositive AZD1222 recipients at baseline numbered only six or seven.

CDR1 and CDR2 from the germline V gene are MNHEY and SMNVEV (reference sequence). Trimming removed 7 bases from V and 2 bases from J, with 16 bases in between. CDR3 length: 15 residues. To note about this clone: Its antigen is currently unknown.

The table came from immunoSEQ multiplex PCR; TCRdb's copy has only in-frame clones and leaves some out. This table has tens of thousands of clones, around 82% appearing once. This TCR came from an adult who received the AZD1222 COVID-19 vaccine. Sequenced material: peripheral blood, taken 28 days after the second AZD1222 dose. The V and J genes are TRBV27 and TRBJ2-3, with no clear D. CDR3 nucleotide sequence: TGTGCCAGCAAATTTTTGGTGACAAACACAGATACGCAGTATTTT. It encodes CASKFLVTNTDTQYF.